The 8 T cell receptor beta chains below all came from one sample that was sequenced in a study of blood T cell repertoires in COVID-19. The method was immunoSEQ multiplex PCR; TCRdb's version includes in-frame clones alone and lacks a portion of them. The data contain some 270,000 clones, roughly 90% of them seen just once; the ten biggest clones take up 1.5% to 2%. The sample comprised PBMCs or T cells enriched from blood (not recorded which). These TCRs come from a woman aged 40 to 50 who had recovered from COVID-19.

This rearrangement joins TRBV7-6 to TRBJ2-5; 11 nucleotides agree with TRBD2. J lost 4 bases, V lost 1 base, and 5 bases had no gene match. Germline V lookup: CDR1 SGHVS, CDR2 FNYEAQ. This CDR3 comprises 16 residues. CDR3 in amino acids: CASSLETSGGGETQYF. CDR3 nucleotides: TGTGCCAGCAGCTTAGAAACTAGCGGGGGAGGAGAGACCCAGTACTTC.

This chain uses TRBV7-2 with TRBJ2-2; TRBD2 aligns across 16 bases. Trimming took 4 bases from V and 7 from J; bases not matched to a gene: 9. The CDR3 covers 18 residues. Germline V gives CDR1 SGHTA, CDR2 FQGNSA. The DNA for the CDR3 is TGTGCCAGCAGCTCACCGGGACTAGCGGGGGGGCCTCGCGGGGAGCTGTTTTTT. Amino acids: CASSSPGLAGGPRGELFF. The full variable domain, its missing parts supplied by reference TRBV7-2 and TRBJ2-2, is GAGVSQSPSNKVTEKGKDVELRCDPISGHTALYWYRQSLGQGLEFLIYFQGNSAPDKSGLPSDRFSAERTGGSVSTLTIQRTQQEDSAVYLCASSSPGLAGGPRGELFFGEGSRLTVL.

The chain combines TRBV24-1 with TRBJ2-1; no clear D gene. V shed 1 base and J shed 9 bases, with 3 bases lying between them. Per the germline V gene, CDR1 is KGHDR and CDR2 is SFDVKD. The CDR3 consists of 11 residues. CDR3 residues: CATSDFREQFF. The CDR3 nucleotides read TGTGCCACCAGTGATTTCCGTGAGCAGTTCTTC.

This chain joins TRBV19 and TRBJ1-2; unclear D gene. Germline values: CDR1 LNHDA, CDR2 SQIVND (reference sequence). Trimming cost V 10 bases and J 6 bases, with 21 bases left between them. The CDR3 sequence is 14 residues long. The CDR3 loop is CATSEGRSEDGYTF. DNA for the CDR3: TGTGCCACATCTGAAGGTCGTTCGGAGGATGGCTACACCTTC.

V is TRBV12-5 and J is TRBJ1-5; 7 nucleotides agree with TRBD1. With 7 bases clipped from V and 7 bases from J, the junction kept 13 bases outside the gene matches. This CDR3 has 15 amino acids. From germline, CDR1 is LGHNT and CDR2 FRNRAP. The CDR3 is CASAKQQGTGQPQHF. CDR3 coding DNA: TGTGCTAGTGCCAAACAACAGGGGACGGGGCAGCCCCAGCATTTT. Full variable domain (outside the CDR3, taken from reference TRBV12-5 and TRBJ1-5): DARVTQTPRHKVTEMGQEVTMRCQPILGHNTVFWYRQTMMQGLELLAYFRNRAPLDDSGMPKDRFSAEMPDATLATLKIQPSEPRDSAVYFCASAKQQGTGQPQHFGDGTRLSIL.

CDR3 protein: CASSLERARNGYTF. The CDR3 bases are TGTGCCAGCAGCTTAGAGCGGGCAAGAAATGGCTACACCTTC. The chain uses TRBV7-8 and TRBJ1-2, with D uncertain. The germline V gene encodes CDR1 SGHVS and CDR2 FQNEAQ. The germline V and J ends were trimmed by 1 base and 6 bases, with 12 bases remaining between them. The CDR3 is 14 amino acids.

The rearrangement uses TRBV6-5 and TRBJ1-2, with 7 bases lining up with TRBD1. The V and J ends lost 4 bases and 4 bases, in that order; junction bases with no gene match: 6. The CDR3 sequence is 14 residues long. Per germline, CDR1 MNHEY and CDR2 SVGAGI. CDR3: CASSSDRAPYGYTF. CDR3 bases: TGTGCCAGCAGTTCCGACAGGGCCCCCTATGGCTACACCTTC.

This clone was recorded once. This sequence joins TRBV7-9 and TRBJ1-4; tentative D call: TRBD1 (6 bases). V was clipped by 3 bases and J by 3 bases, with 11 bases between them. Germline V lookup: CDR1 SEHNR, CDR2 FQNEAQ (reference sequence). This CDR3 has 15 residues. DNA for the CDR3: TGTGCCAGCAGCTTTACAGGGTCCTCTAATGAAAAACTGTTTTTT. Amino acids: CASSFTGSSNEKLFF.